This T cell receptor (beta chain) was identified in a study of T cell repertoires in cytomegalovirus infection. Study at large: It can be stated that public TCR beta signatures indicated CMV infection as well as a matching HLA type.

Via MiXCR, TCRdb re-called the reads, giving one row per CDR3 protein. The data hold 650,000 to 900,000 distinct CDR3 sequences, with approximately 29% observed a single time. Study observations and caveats: The cumulative frequency of public TCR beta families identified carriers of CMV plus the relevant HLA.

This clonotype came up a few times. Its antigen is not known. The TCR sequence derives from a human donor in good health (CMV status not recorded). Some clones in this sample may be carry-over from other donors' samples. Sequencing was performed on cultured CD8+ T cells from PBMCs, taken from culture after CMV antigen stimulation.

CDR3 loop: CASSGYRSDGANVLTF. Here the CDR3 DNA reads TGTGCCAGCAGTGGGTACAGGAGTGATGGGGCCAACGTCCTGACTTTC. The rearrangement joins TRBV6-1 to TRBJ2-6; D is perhaps TRBD1 (5 bases). Between the trimmed V and J ends, which lost 4 bases and 3 bases, there was a span of 13 bases. CDR1 and CDR2 from the germline V gene are MNHNS and SASEGT. This CDR3 contains 16 residues.